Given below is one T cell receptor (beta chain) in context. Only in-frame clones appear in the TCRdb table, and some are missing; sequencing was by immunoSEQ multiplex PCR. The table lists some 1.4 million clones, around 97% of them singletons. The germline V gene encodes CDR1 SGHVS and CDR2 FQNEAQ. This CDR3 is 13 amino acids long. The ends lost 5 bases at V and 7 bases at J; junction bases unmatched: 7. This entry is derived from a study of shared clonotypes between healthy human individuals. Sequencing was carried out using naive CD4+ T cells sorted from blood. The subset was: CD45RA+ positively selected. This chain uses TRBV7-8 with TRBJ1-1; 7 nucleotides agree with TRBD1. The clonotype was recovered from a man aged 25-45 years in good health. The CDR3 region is CASSPTGYVEAFF. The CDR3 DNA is TGTGCCAGCAGCCCGACAGGGTATGTTGAAGCTTTCTTT. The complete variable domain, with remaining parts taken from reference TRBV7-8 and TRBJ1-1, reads GAGVSQSPRYKVAKRGQDVALRCDPISGHVSLFWYQQALGQGPEFLTYFQNEAQLDKSGLPSDRFFAERPEGSVSTLKIQRTQQEDSAVYLCASSPTGYVEAFFGQGTRLTVV.